This T cell receptor beta chain was observed in a study of beta chain features in type 1 diabetes. Once sorted, every population was more than 95% pure. General study results and limits: When Type 1 diabetes patients were examined, their TCRB CDR3s proved moderately but significantly shorter in all four CD4+ subsets.

The trim removed 1 base at V and 9 bases at J, leaving 0 bases unmatched. Looked up from germline, CDR1 is SGHDN and CDR2 is FVKESK. This CDR3 has 12 residues. The study reverse transcribed the entire isolated RNA, so it sequenced expressed TCRB transcripts. Measured with immunoSEQ multiplex PCR; TCRdb has only the in-frame clones, and not every one. The sample carries about 240,000 clones, 25% to 30% recorded once. This clone was detected only a few times. Its antigen is undetermined. This sequence was found in a man under 40 in good health. This chain joins TRBV14 and TRBJ2-7; 10 bases match TRBD1. Specimen: central memory CD4+ T cells from blood. CDR3 nucleotide sequence: TGTGCCAGCAGCCAAGGACAGGGGGCGCAGTACTTC. Amino acids: CASSQGQGAQYF.